These 22 T cell receptor beta chains were sequenced from one sample in a study of blood T cell repertoires in COVID-19. Produced via immunoSEQ multiplex PCR; TCRdb's table is partial and in-frame only. The sample includes more than 150,000 clones, 84% of them seen just once. Material: peripheral blood. These TCRs come from a young man with active or convalescent COVID-19.

This chain uses TRBV19 with TRBJ2-5; 10 bases agree with TRBD1. V lost 6 bases, J lost 5 bases, and 9 bases stayed unmatched. Germline values: CDR1 LNHDA, CDR2 SQIVND (reference sequence). The CDR3 covers 15 residues. The CDR3 DNA is TGTGCCAGTAGCACGGACAGGGGGGCGCGGGAGACCCAGTACTTC. Translated, it gives CASSTDRGARETQYF.

V is TRBV10-3 and J is TRBJ2-7; 10 bases agree with TRBD2. Trimming at V came to 0 bases and at J to 3 bases, leaving 17 bases not matched to a gene. CDR1 and CDR2 (germline): ENHRY, SYGVKD. There are 20 residues in the CDR3. This CDR3 is CAISESPGVLAGAGFYEQYF. The CDR3 DNA reads TGTGCCATCAGTGAGTCACCCGGGGTGCTAGCGGGAGCCGGGTTCTACGAGCAGTACTTC.

This chain links TRBV28 with TRBJ1-1; 10 bases align to TRBD1. Germline CDR1 MDHEN, CDR2 SYDVKM. This CDR3 contains 15 residues. V lost 6 bases to trimming and J lost 1 base; unmatched junction nucleotides: 5. For the CDR3, the DNA is TGTGCCAGCAGAGGACAGGGGGGGGAGAACACTGAAGCTTTCTTT. Amino acid sequence: CASRGQGGENTEAFF.

The chain employs TRBV7-9 and TRBJ2-1; 7 nucleotides align to TRBD2. V shed 6 bases, J shed 6 bases, and the junction held 11 bases outside the gene matches. This CDR3 is built from 15 residues. CDR1 is SEHNR and CDR2 is FQNEAQ in the germline V gene (reference sequence). The CDR3 nucleotides read TGTGCCAGCAGTCTCGGGAGGCCCGTGGTCAATGAGCAGTTCTTC. Its translation: CASSLGRPVVNEQFF.

The rearrangement uses TRBV13 and TRBJ1-2; D unresolved. Trimming left V 1 base short and J 2 bases short, with 11 bases between. The CDR3 extends over 15 amino acids. The germline gives CDR1 PRHDT, CDR2 FYEKMQ (reference sequence). CDR3 region: CASSLVVRSNYGYTF. The CDR3 nucleotides read TGTGCCAGCAGCTTAGTTGTCAGGTCCAACTATGGCTACACCTTC.

The chain joins TRBV19 to TRBJ2-6, with 11 bases aligning to TRBD1. V was pared by 4 bases and J by 0 bases, with 2 bases of the junction left unmatched. This CDR3 is built from 17 residues. CDR1 and CDR2 (germline): LNHDA, SQIVND (reference sequence). CDR3 coding DNA: TGTGCCAGTAGTAAGGGGACAGGGGGCTCTGGGGCCAACGTCCTGACTTTC. It translates to CASSKGTGGSGANVLTF.

The V gene is TRBV13, the J gene TRBJ2-7, with 12 positions matching TRBD2. V shed 6 bases and J 4 bases; nucleotides not matched to a gene: 7. Germline V gene sequence: CDR1 PRHDT, CDR2 FYEKMQ (reference sequence). This CDR3 contains 15 residues. CDR3 sequence: CASSPLAGGSYEQYF. CDR3 in DNA: TGTGCCAGCAGTCCTCTAGCGGGAGGGTCTTACGAGCAGTACTTC.

This sequence joins TRBV12-3 or TRBV12-4 and TRBJ2-3; no clear D. CDR3 length: 11 residues. V dropped 9 bases and J dropped 3 bases, with 7 bases sitting between them. Here the CDR3 reads CASLETDTQYF. The CDR3 nucleotides read TGTGCCAGTCTCGAGACAGATACGCAGTATTTT.

This clone came up a few times. The chain is built from TRBV9 and TRBJ1-1; maybe TRBD1 (6 bases). Looked up from germline, CDR1 is SGDLS and CDR2 is YYNGEE. The CDR3 totals 16 residues. Trimming pared 2 bases from V and 0 bases from J, leaving 14 bases between. The CDR3 here is CASSVGGGLMNTEAFF. The CDR3 region has the DNA TGTGCCAGCAGCGTGGGAGGGGGTTTAATGAACACTGAAGCTTTCTTT. Filled out from reference TRBV9 and TRBJ1-1, the complete variable domain reads DSGVTQTPKHLITATGQRVTLRCSPRSGDLSVYWYQQSLDQGLQFLIQYYNGEERAKGNILERFSAQQFPDLHSELNLSSLELGDSALYFCASSVGGGLMNTEAFFGQGTRLTVV.

The rearrangement links TRBV18 to TRBJ2-7; tentative D call: TRBD1 (6 bases). The CDR3 loop spans 14 amino acids. CDR1 is KGHSH and CDR2 is LQKENI in the germline V gene. Trimming pared 5 bases from V and 0 bases from J, leaving 11 bases between. CDR3 in amino acids: CASSGDTISYEQYF. The CDR3 DNA reads as TGTGCCAGCTCAGGGGACACTATCTCCTACGAGCAGTACTTC. Full variable domain (rest looked up from reference TRBV18 and TRBJ2-7): NAGVMQNPRHLVRRRGQEARLRCSPMKGHSHVYWYRQLPEEGLKFMVYLQKENIIDESGMPKERFSAEFPKEGPSILRIQQVVRGDSAAYFCASSGDTISYEQYFGPGTRLTVT.

The rearrangement joins TRBV7-9 to TRBJ1-1; D uncertain. The CDR3 has 13 amino acids. CDR1 and CDR2 from the germline V gene are SEHNR and FQNEAQ (reference sequence). V dropped 5 bases and J dropped 5 bases, with 12 bases sitting between them. The CDR3 DNA is TGTGCCAGCAGCCCACACGGAGAGACTGAAGCTTTCTTT. Protein: CASSPHGETEAFF.

The V gene is TRBV25-1, the J gene TRBJ1-1; perhaps TRBD1 as D (5 bases). Germline CDR1 MGHDK, CDR2 SYGVNS. V lost 3 bases and J 3 bases, leaving 11 bases between the germline ends. CDR3 length equals 14 residues. This CDR3 is CASSERGGHTEAFF. Written as DNA, the CDR3 is TGTGCCAGCAGTGAGCGGGGGGGACACACTGAAGCTTTCTTT.

The chain couples TRBV11-2 to TRBJ2-3; 10 bases line up with TRBD2. Germline V CDR1 and CDR2: SGHAT, FQNNGV. Trimming removed 1 base from V and 5 bases from J; junction bases left unmatched: 12. The CDR3 spans 18 residues. CDR3 DNA: TGTGCCAGCAGCTTAGTAGGAAGAGCGGGGGGGCCAAGAGATACGCAGTATTTT. This codes for CASSLVGRAGGPRDTQYF.

The chain links TRBV19 to TRBJ1-3; D is ambiguous. V gave up 8 bases and J gave up 0 bases, with 8 bases separating them. The CDR3 has 13 residues. Per germline, CDR1 LNHDA and CDR2 SQIVND (reference sequence). In DNA, the CDR3 is TGTGCCAGTCGGGTGTTCTCTGGAAACACCATATATTTT. Its protein product is CASRVFSGNTIYF.

The chain carries TRBV18 and TRBJ1-1; D may be TRBD1 (5 bases). Germline V CDR1 and CDR2: KGHSH, LQKENI. Between the trimmed V and J ends, which lost 1 base and 5 bases, there was a span of 14 bases. The CDR3 has 15 amino acids. The CDR3 bases are TGTGCCAGCTCACCACTGGGGGGGGTATGGACTGAAGCTTTCTTT. It specifies CASSPLGGVWTEAFF.

Of note for this clone: Other DNA variants within this sample encode the same CDR3. The J gene is TRBJ2-1, the V gene TRBV3-1 (or the pseudogene TRBV3-2); D is unclear. Germline values: CDR1 LGHDT, CDR2 YNNKEL (reference sequence). The CDR3 spans 15 residues. The germline V and J ends were trimmed by 1 base and 0 bases, with 7 bases remaining between them. In DNA, the CDR3 is TGTGCCAGCAGCCAAGGACGGAGCTCCTACAATGAGCAGTTCTTC. This codes for CASSQGRSSYNEQFF.

V is TRBV7-2 and J is TRBJ2-1, with D uncertain. Deletions cut 1 base from V and 11 bases from J, with 12 bases between. Germline values: CDR1 SGHTA, CDR2 FQGNSA. The CDR3 is 13 residues long. Here the CDR3 reads CASSLDVRPKQFF. For the CDR3, the DNA is TGTGCCAGCAGCTTAGATGTGAGGCCGAAGCAGTTCTTC.

The chain employs TRBV18 and TRBJ2-7, with TRBD2 as a possible D gene (5 bases). V was pared by 3 bases and J by 6 bases, with 15 bases between. The germline gives CDR1 KGHSH, CDR2 LQKENI. The CDR3 contains 14 residues. Here the CDR3 reads CASSPADFLREQYF. The CDR3, as DNA: TGTGCCAGCTCACCCGCGGACTTCCTTCGCGAGCAGTACTTC.

Only a few counts were recorded for this clone. This chain joins TRBV29-1 and TRBJ2-2; TRBD1 matches 7 bases. Losses at the gene ends were 7 bases for V and 7 bases for J; bases not matched to a gene: 6. Germline V lookup: CDR1 SQVTM, CDR2 ANQGSEA. The length of the CDR3 is 12 residues. CDR3: CSANRGRGELFF. The CDR3 bases are TGCAGCGCAAACAGGGGACGCGGGGAGCTGTTTTTT.

The J gene is TRBJ2-3, the V gene TRBV6-5; D may be TRBD2 (5 bases). The V gene's germline CDR1 is MNHEY and CDR2 SVGAGI. The V and J ends lost 0 bases and 6 bases respectively, with 7 bases between them. This CDR3 contains 13 residues. CDR3 nucleotide sequence: TGTGCCAGCAGTTACTCGAGGGCTGATACGCAGTATTTT. Protein: CASSYSRADTQYF.

The chain employs TRBV5-1 and TRBJ2-3; 10 bases are a match to TRBD2. The trim removed 4 bases at V and 4 bases at J, leaving 9 bases unmatched. CDR3 length equals 16 residues. CDR1 and CDR2 from the germline V gene are SGHRS and YFSETQ. For the CDR3, the DNA is TGCGCCAGCAGCACCGGACTAGCGGTGGCGTCAGATACGCAGTATTTT. Translated: CASSTGLAVASDTQYF.

This chain uses TRBV5-4 with TRBJ2-7; the match to TRBD2 covers 7 bases. The CDR3 covers 16 residues. CDR1 and CDR2 from the germline V gene are SGHNT and YYREEE (reference sequence). Trimming took 0 bases from V and 1 from J; bases not matched to a gene: 7. CDR3: CASSLGGTIGSYEQYF. The CDR3 DNA sequence: TGTGCCAGCAGCTTGGGAGGGACTATCGGTTCCTACGAGCAGTACTTC.